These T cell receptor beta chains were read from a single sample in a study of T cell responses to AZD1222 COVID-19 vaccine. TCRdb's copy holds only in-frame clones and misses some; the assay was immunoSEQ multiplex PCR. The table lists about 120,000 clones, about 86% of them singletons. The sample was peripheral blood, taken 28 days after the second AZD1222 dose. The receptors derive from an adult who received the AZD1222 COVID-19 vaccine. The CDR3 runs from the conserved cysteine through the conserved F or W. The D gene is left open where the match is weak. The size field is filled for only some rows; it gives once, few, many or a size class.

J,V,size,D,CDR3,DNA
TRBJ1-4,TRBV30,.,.,CASRGGGEGRLFF,TGTGCCTCAAGGGGTGGGGGCGAGGGGAGACTGTTTTTT
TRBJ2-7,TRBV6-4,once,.,CASSDGEDNGDEQYF,TGTGCCAGCAGTGATGGTGAGGATAACGGCGACGAGCAGTACTTC
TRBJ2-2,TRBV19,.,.,CASSPLGRKIDGELFF,TGTGCCAGTAGTCCGCTGGGACGAAAGATAGACGGGGAGCTGTTTTTT
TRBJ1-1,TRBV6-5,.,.,CASRETGGTEAFF,TGTGCCAGCAGGGAGACAGGAGGTACTGAAGCTTTCTTT
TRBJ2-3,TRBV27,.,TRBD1,CASSLDRGRGDTQYF,TGTGCCAGCAGTCTCGACAGGGGGAGAGGGGATACGCAGTATTTT
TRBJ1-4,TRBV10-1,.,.,CASSEPGNEKLFF,TGCGCCAGCAGTGAGCCAGGCAACGAAAAACTGTTTTTT
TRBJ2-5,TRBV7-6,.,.,CASSLGPGVGGETQYF,TGTGCCAGCAGCTTAGGACCAGGGGTTGGGGGCGAGACCCAGTACTTC
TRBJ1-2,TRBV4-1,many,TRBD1,CASSPGQGAAYGYTF,TGCGCCAGCAGCCCCGGACAGGGGGCGGCCTATGGCTACACCTTC
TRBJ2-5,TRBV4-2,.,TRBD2,CASSQGRGATQETQYF,TGTGCCAGCAGCCAAGGGCGGGGGGCCACCCAAGAGACCCAGTACTTC
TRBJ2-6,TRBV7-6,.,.,CASSPWASGANVLTF,TGTGCCAGCAGCCCCTGGGCCTCTGGGGCCAACGTCCTGACTTTC
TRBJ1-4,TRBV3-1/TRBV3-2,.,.,CASSPRPDLNEKLFF,TGTGCCAGCAGCCCACGCCCAGACTTAAATGAAAAGCTGTTTTTC
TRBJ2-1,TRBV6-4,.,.,CASSRDAANWDEQFF,TGTGCCAGCAGTAGGGACGCCGCAAATTGGGATGAGCAGTTCTTC
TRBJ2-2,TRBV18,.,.,CASSPVGNTGELFF,TGTGCCAGCTCACCAGTGGGGAACACCGGGGAGCTGTTTTTT